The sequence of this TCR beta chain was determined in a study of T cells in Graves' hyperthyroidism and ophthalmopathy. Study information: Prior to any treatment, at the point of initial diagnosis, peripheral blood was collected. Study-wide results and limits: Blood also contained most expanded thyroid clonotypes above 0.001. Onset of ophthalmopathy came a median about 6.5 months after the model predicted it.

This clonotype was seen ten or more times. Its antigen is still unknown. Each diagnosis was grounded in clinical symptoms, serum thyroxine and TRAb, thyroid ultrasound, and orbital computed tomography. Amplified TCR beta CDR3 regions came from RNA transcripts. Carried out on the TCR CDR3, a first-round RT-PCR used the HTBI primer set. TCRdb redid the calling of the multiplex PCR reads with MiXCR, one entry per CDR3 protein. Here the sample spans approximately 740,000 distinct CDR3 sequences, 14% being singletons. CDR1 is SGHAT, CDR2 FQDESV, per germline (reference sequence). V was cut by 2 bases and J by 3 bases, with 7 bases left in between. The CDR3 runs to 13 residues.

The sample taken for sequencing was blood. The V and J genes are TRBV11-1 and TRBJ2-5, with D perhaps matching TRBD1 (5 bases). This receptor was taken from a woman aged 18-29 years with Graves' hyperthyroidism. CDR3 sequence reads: CASSLSREETQYF. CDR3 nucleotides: TGTGCCAGCAGCTTAAGCAGGGAAGAGACCCAGTACTTC.